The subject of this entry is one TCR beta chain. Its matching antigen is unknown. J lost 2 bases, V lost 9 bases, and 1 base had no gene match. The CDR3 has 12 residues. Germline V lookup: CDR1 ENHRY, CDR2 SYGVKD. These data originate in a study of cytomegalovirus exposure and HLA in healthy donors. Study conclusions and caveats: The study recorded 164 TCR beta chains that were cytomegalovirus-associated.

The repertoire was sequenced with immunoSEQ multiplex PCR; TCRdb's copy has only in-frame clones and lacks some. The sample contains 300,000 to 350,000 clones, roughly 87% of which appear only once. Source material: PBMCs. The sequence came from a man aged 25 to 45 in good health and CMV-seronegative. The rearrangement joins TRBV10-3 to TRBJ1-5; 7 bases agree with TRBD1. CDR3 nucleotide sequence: TGTGCCATAGGGACAGGCAATCAGCCCCAGCATTTT. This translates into CAIGTGNQPQHF.